This TCR beta chain was identified in a study of long-term antiretroviral therapy in people with HIV. The immunoSEQ assay was v3.0, run at survey level. The assay was immunoSEQ multiplex PCR, and TCRdb's table has in-frame clones only and misses some. This sample has about 20,000 clones, with over 75% found just once. This clone has only one observation. The V gene's germline CDR1 is GTSNPN and CDR2 SVGIG (reference sequence). CDR3 length equals 16 residues. V lost 5 bases and J lost 9; bases outside the gene matches: 18. The rearrangement links TRBV30 to TRBJ2-1, with 8 bases aligning to TRBD2. This clonotype originated in a woman aged 30 to 39 with HIV. Specimen: unsorted PBMCs, collected 1.8 years before starting antiretroviral therapy. DNA for the CDR3: TGTGCCTGGGGGCCCGGGGGGGGACCCCACAGGAGTGAGCAGTTCTTC. Protein product: CAWGPGGGPHRSEQFF.